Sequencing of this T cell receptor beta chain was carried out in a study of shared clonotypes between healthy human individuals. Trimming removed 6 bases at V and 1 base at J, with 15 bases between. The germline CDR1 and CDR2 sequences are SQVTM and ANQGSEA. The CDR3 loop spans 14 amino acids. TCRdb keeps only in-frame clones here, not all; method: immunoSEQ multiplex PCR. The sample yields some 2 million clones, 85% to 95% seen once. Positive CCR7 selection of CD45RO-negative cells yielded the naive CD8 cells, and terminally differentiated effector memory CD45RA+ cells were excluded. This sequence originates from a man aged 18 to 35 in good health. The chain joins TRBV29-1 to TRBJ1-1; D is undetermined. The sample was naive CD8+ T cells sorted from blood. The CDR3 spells CSVAPTFPNTEAFF. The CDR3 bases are TGCAGCGTCGCTCCGACTTTCCCGAACACTGAAGCTTTCTTT.